This T cell receptor beta chain derives from a study of T cells in Graves' hyperthyroidism and ophthalmopathy. About the study: Peripheral blood was acquired at first diagnosis, ahead of any therapy whatsoever.

Overall study findings and caveats: The model foresaw ophthalmopathy a median roughly 6 months prior to onset. Stable hyperthyroidism was separated from ophthalmopathy by a model based on 13 V-J features.

RNA transcripts served as the template for amplifying TCR beta CDR3 regions. HTBI primers were used for first-round RT-PCR of the TCR CDR3. TCRdb redid the calling of the multiplex PCR reads with MiXCR, one entry per CDR3 protein. In the table there are approximately 600,000 distinct CDR3 sequences, more than 11% of which are singletons. The CDR3 length is 15 residues. The junction had 4 bases not matched to a gene; V was cut back by 3 bases and J by 4 bases. Looked up from germline, CDR1 is MDHEN and CDR2 is SYDVKM. This clonotype has ten or more counts. Its antigen is as yet unknown. Diagnoses were made from clinical symptoms, serum measures (thyroxine and TRAb), thyroid ultrasound and orbital computed tomography.

Specimen: blood. The rearrangement uses TRBV28 and TRBJ1-3; TRBD1 aligns across 9 bases. This receptor was identified in a woman in her twenties or thirties with Graves' hyperthyroidism that later progressed to Graves' ophthalmopathy. The CDR3 protein is CASSFTGGTGNTIYF. In DNA, the CDR3 is TGTGCCAGCAGTTTCACAGGGGGCACAGGAAACACCATATATTTT.